The 30 T cell receptor beta chains listed next were all sequenced from one sample in a study of chemoradiotherapy in HPV16-positive cancers. TCRdb's table, derived via immunoSEQ multiplex PCR, lists solely in-frame clones and lacks some. The sample shows tens of thousands of clones, approximately 73% of them seen only once. Sample: blood, taken from a patient who underwent chemoradiotherapy. The receptors here all came from a human donor with HPV-associated anogenital cancer.

This clone has more than one count but fewer than ten. The DNA for the CDR3 is TGTGCCAGCAGCGGGAGGCCGAACACTGAAGCTTTCTTT. It is translated as CASSGRPNTEAFF. The V and J genes are TRBV9 and TRBJ1-1; D is undetermined. Germline V gene sequence: CDR1 SGDLS, CDR2 YYNGEE. This CDR3 contains 13 residues. V dropped 3 bases and J dropped 1 base, with 7 bases sitting between them.

The V gene is TRBV27, the J gene TRBJ2-3; 13 bases map to TRBD2. The CDR3 consists of 16 residues. The germline V gene encodes CDR1 MNHEY and CDR2 SMNVEV (reference sequence). V was clipped by 7 bases and J by 9 bases; unmatched bases: 13. CDR3 amino acids: CASNLGLAGDLGTQYF. The CDR3, as DNA: TGTGCCAGCAACCTCGGACTAGCGGGGGACCTAGGGACGCAGTATTTT.

This chain joins TRBV7-2 and TRBJ1-1, with no clear D. CDR3 length: 11 amino acids. In germline, CDR1 is SGHTA, CDR2 FQGNSA. Trimming cost V 5 bases and J 6 bases, with 7 bases left between them. CDR3 protein: CASSRVPEAFF. The CDR3 region has the DNA TGTGCCAGCAGCCGGGTCCCTGAAGCTTTCTTT.

This clone was detected only a few times. This chain joins TRBV7-3 and TRBJ1-1; no clear D. The V gene's germline CDR1 is SGHTA and CDR2 FQGTGA. Trimming removed 4 bases at V and 0 bases at J, with 6 bases between. This CDR3 is 13 amino acids long. The CDR3, as DNA: TGTGCCAGCAGCTCCACAGTGAACACTGAAGCTTTCTTT. Translating it yields CASSSTVNTEAFF.

This clone was seen more than once but under ten times. Other nucleotide sequences in the sample specify the same CDR3. The chain couples TRBV13 to TRBJ2-2; D tentatively fits TRBD1 or TRBD2 (6 bases each). V gave up 3 bases and J gave up 3 bases, with 11 bases separating them. The CDR3 is made up of 15 amino acids. CDR1 PRHDT and CDR2 FYEKMQ come from the germline V gene (reference sequence). The CDR3 sequence is CASSFGGRYTGELFF. The CDR3 region has the DNA TGTGCCAGCAGCTTTGGGGGGCGCTACACCGGGGAGCTGTTTTTT.

The J gene is TRBJ2-2, the V gene TRBV29-1; possibly TRBD1 or TRBD2 for D (6 bases each). Per germline, CDR1 SQVTM and CDR2 ANQGSEA. Trimming shortened V by 3 bases and J by 5 bases, and 13 bases separated the two germline ends. The CDR3 has 14 amino acids. CDR3 coding DNA: TGCAGCGTTGAGGGGGGCGATGGAACCGGGGAGCTGTTTTTT. Protein product: CSVEGGDGTGELFF.

This clone has just a few counts. The genes are TRBV13 and TRBJ1-4; TRBD1 matches at 7 bases. This CDR3 region has 13 residues. Germline-derived CDR1 and CDR2 are PRHDT and FYEKMQ (reference sequence). V was clipped by 4 bases and J by 7 bases; unmatched bases: 3. Written as DNA, the CDR3 is TGTGCCAGCAGCTCGGGACAGCCTGAAAAACTGTTTTTT. It encodes CASSSGQPEKLFF.

This clone occurred once. The chain recombines TRBV5-5 with TRBJ1-4; D remains unclear. This CDR3 contains 17 residues. Germline V gene sequence: CDR1 SGHKS, CDR2 YYEKEE (reference sequence). V shed 7 bases and J shed 5 bases, with 24 bases lying between them. The CDR3 sequence is CASSEGWTTRTNEKLFF. CDR3 sequence (DNA): TGTGCCAGCTCAGAGGGCTGGACTACTAGGACGAATGAAAAACTGTTTTTT.

The rearrangement uses TRBV9 and TRBJ2-1; TRBD1 matches at 7 bases. This CDR3 spans 14 amino acids. Germline V gene sequence: CDR1 SGDLS, CDR2 YYNGEE. Trimming cost V 0 bases and J 10 bases; bases outside gene matches: 7. The CDR3 sequence is CASSVGDSQQEQFF. CDR3 coding DNA: TGTGCCAGCAGCGTAGGGGACAGCCAGCAAGAGCAGTTCTTC.

The rearrangement joins TRBV2 to TRBJ1-5, with 7 bases aligning to TRBD1. Losses at the gene ends were 7 bases for V and 9 bases for J; bases not matched to a gene: 9. The CDR3 has 13 residues. Looked up from germline, CDR1 is SNHLY and CDR2 is FYNNEI. The CDR3 protein is CASKQGTIGPQHF. The CDR3 DNA follows: TGTGCCAGCAAACAGGGGACCATTGGGCCCCAGCATTTT.

There are a few counts of this clone. The chain has TRBV5-6 and TRBJ1-1, with a possible D match to TRBD1 (6 bases). The V gene's germline CDR1 is SGHDT and CDR2 YYEEEE. The length of the CDR3 is 14 residues. Trimming took 4 bases from V and 4 from J, leaving 14 bases between them. In nucleotides, the CDR3 is TGTGCCAGCAGCCCGACAGGAATAGGCACTGAAGCTTTCTTT. Translation gives CASSPTGIGTEAFF.

CDR3 loop: CASSLGGAGNQPQHF. CDR3 coding DNA: TGTGCCAGCAGCTTAGGGGGGGCTGGCAATCAGCCCCAGCATTTT. The rearrangement uses TRBV7-2 and TRBJ1-5, with D possibly TRBD1 on 6 matching bases. Trimming took off 1 base at V and 2 bases at J, with 9 bases between the two ends. Germline values: CDR1 SGHTA, CDR2 FQGNSA. The CDR3 runs 15 residues.

The V gene is TRBV9, the J gene TRBJ1-5, with TRBD1 matching over 9 bases. V shed 3 bases and J 6 bases; nucleotides not matched to a gene: 1. CDR3 length: 13 amino acids. Per the germline V gene, CDR1 is SGDLS and CDR2 is YYNGEE. CDR3 region: CASSAGQGQPQHF. DNA of the CDR3: TGTGCCAGCAGCGCGGGACAGGGTCAGCCCCAGCATTTT.

The chain carries TRBV5-4 and TRBJ1-1; TRBD1 is a possible D gene (6 bases). Germline CDR1 SGHNT, CDR2 YYREEE (reference sequence). V was trimmed by 4 bases and J by 1 base, leaving 14 bases between them. The CDR3 length is 15 residues. CDR3 in amino acids: CASSREKTGNTEAFF. The CDR3 bases are TGTGCCAGCAGCCGAGAAAAGACAGGGAACACTGAAGCTTTCTTT.

This clone was detected only a few times. The chain links TRBV2 to TRBJ1-2; D uncertain. V was shortened by 4 bases and J by 1 base, with 16 bases between the two germline ends. This CDR3 is 16 amino acids long. CDR1 and CDR2 (germline): SNHLY, FYNNEI. The CDR3, as DNA: TGTGCCAGCAGTGGAGGACCGAAGACCGATAACTATGGCTACACCTTC. This codes for CASSGGPKTDNYGYTF.

The V and J genes are TRBV6-1 and TRBJ1-4; D may be TRBD1 (5 bases). Germline V gives CDR1 MNHNS, CDR2 SASEGT. Deletions cut 8 bases from V and 5 bases from J, with 9 bases between. This CDR3 is 12 amino acids long. Here the CDR3 DNA reads TGTGCCAGCGGGACTCGGAATGAAAAACTGTTTTTT. Its protein product is CASGTRNEKLFF.

The V gene is TRBV7-2, the J gene TRBJ1-2; TRBD1 might be the D (6 bases). CDR3 length: 14 amino acids. V was cut by 5 bases and J by 5 bases, with 15 bases left in between. Germline V lookup: CDR1 SGHTA, CDR2 FQGNSA. CDR3 sequence reads: CASSPSDRNYGYTF. The CDR3 region has the DNA TGTGCCAGCAGCCCTTCCGACAGGAATTATGGCTACACCTTC.

This clone was picked up a small number of times. This chain joins TRBV6-1 and TRBJ2-2, with D uncertain. The germline gives CDR1 MNHNS, CDR2 SASEGT. V was clipped by 5 bases and J by 5 bases, with 9 bases between them. The CDR3 covers 13 residues. CDR3 in DNA: TGTGCCAGCAGTACTCGGACGACCGGGGAGCTGTTTTTT. Encoded protein: CASSTRTTGELFF.

The V and J genes are TRBV4-3 and TRBJ2-3, with D perhaps matching TRBD1 or TRBD2 (5 bases each). The V gene's germline CDR1 is LGHNA and CDR2 YSLEER. The CDR3 extends over 14 amino acids. V was trimmed by 1 base and J by 6 bases, leaving 11 bases between them. The CDR3 nucleotides are TGCGCCAGCAGCCAAGGAGGGGTCGTGGATACGCAGTATTTT. It is translated as CASSQGGVVDTQYF.

This rearrangement joins TRBV7-9 to TRBJ1-2; perhaps TRBD1 as D (5 bases). CDR3 length equals 14 residues. Germline loops: CDR1 SEHNR, CDR2 FQNEAQ (reference sequence). V was pared by 1 base and J by 10 bases, with 16 bases between. The CDR3 DNA reads TGTGCCAGCAGCTTAGGGGGCGTCGATGGGTCCTACACCTTC. Amino acid sequence: CASSLGGVDGSYTF.

The V call is TRBV6-6, the J call TRBJ2-1; 8 positions match TRBD2. Trimming removed 6 bases from V and 0 bases from J; junction bases left unmatched: 4. The CDR3 contains 15 residues. The V gene's germline CDR1 is MNHNY and CDR2 SVGAGI (reference sequence). The CDR3 nucleotides are TGTGCCAGCAGACCCGGGGGGGCCTCCTACAATGAGCAGTTCTTC. It encodes CASRPGGASYNEQFF.

The chain recombines TRBV5-1 with TRBJ1-1, with D maybe TRBD1 (5 bases). The CDR3 covers 15 residues. V was trimmed by 7 bases and J by 1 base, leaving 17 bases between them. Per germline, CDR1 SGHRS and CDR2 YFSETQ. CDR3 in DNA: TGCGCCAGCGGAGGAGGGAGAGGGACGAACACTGAAGCTTTCTTT. Translated, it gives CASGGGRGTNTEAFF.

The J gene is TRBJ2-3, the V gene TRBV11-2; 10 bases line up with TRBD1. Germline V gene lookup returns CDR1 SGHAT and CDR2 FQNNGV. There are 17 residues in the CDR3. The J segment lost 5 bases and the V segment lost 6 bases, leaving 14 bases of the junction unmatched. CDR3 DNA: TGTGCCAGCAGTTTTACCTTGACAGGGGGCGCGAAAGATACGCAGTATTTT. The encoded protein is CASSFTLTGGAKDTQYF.

The rearrangement joins TRBV5-6 to TRBJ1-5, with D tentatively TRBD1 (5 bases). Trimming cost V 0 bases and J 1 base, with 11 bases left between them. CDR3 length equals 16 residues. Per the germline V gene, CDR1 is SGHDT and CDR2 is YYEEEE. DNA of the CDR3: TGTGCCAGCAGCTTGGGAGGGGCCGGGAGCAATCAGCCCCAGCATTTT. This translates into CASSLGGAGSNQPQHF.

This clone was seen more than once but under ten times. The chain recombines TRBV11-2 with TRBJ2-7; 8 positions match TRBD2. The CDR3 has 16 residues. V was clipped by 4 bases and J by 4 bases; unmatched bases: 12. The germline CDR1 and CDR2 sequences are SGHAT and FQNNGV. The DNA of the CDR3 is TGTGCCAGCAGCTATGGGGCCGGGAGGGCGGGGTACGAGCAGTACTTC. It specifies CASSYGAGRAGYEQYF.

The gene calls are TRBV7-2 and TRBJ2-5, with a tentative D call TRBD1 (6 bases). V was clipped by 3 bases and J by 2 bases, with 7 bases between them. The CDR3 is made up of 13 amino acids. CDR1 and CDR2 (germline): SGHTA, FQGNSA. The CDR3 region has the DNA TGTGCCAGCAGCTTCGGACAGCAAGAGACCCAGTACTTC. Translating gives CASSFGQQETQYF.

This clone has just a few counts. The chain is built from TRBV27 and TRBJ1-2; TRBD1 matches at 7 bases. CDR3 length: 13 amino acids. Germline CDR1 MNHEY, CDR2 SMNVEV (reference sequence). V shed 7 bases, J shed 10 bases, and the junction held 12 bases outside the gene matches. CDR3 in amino acids: CASTKGQRENYTF. In DNA, the CDR3 is TGTGCCAGCACTAAGGGACAGAGGGAAAACTACACCTTC.

The gene calls are TRBV6-5 and TRBJ2-7, with D possibly being TRBD1 (6 bases). V dropped 2 bases and J dropped 5 bases, with 10 bases sitting between them. The CDR3 has 13 amino acids. Germline-derived CDR1 and CDR2 are MNHEY and SVGAGI. The CDR3 is CASSYPGTNEQYF. The CDR3, as DNA: TGTGCCAGCAGTTACCCTGGGACAAACGAGCAGTACTTC.

The chain employs TRBV9 and TRBJ1-2; D is unclear. In germline, CDR1 is SGDLS, CDR2 YYNGEE. The germline V and J ends were trimmed by 0 bases and 3 bases, with 6 bases remaining between them. This CDR3 spans 13 amino acids. The CDR3 here is CASSVDTDYGYTF. CDR3 bases: TGTGCCAGCAGCGTAGATACAGACTATGGCTACACCTTC.

The chain employs TRBV10-2 and TRBJ2-5; tentative D call: TRBD2 (6 bases). CDR1 is WSHSY and CDR2 is SAAADI in the germline V gene. The CDR3 is 12 amino acids. Trimming removed 4 bases at V and 9 bases at J, with 12 bases between. The CDR3 sequence: CASSGQGGAQYF. Here the CDR3 DNA reads TGCGCCAGCAGTGGTCAGGGCGGGGCCCAGTACTTC.